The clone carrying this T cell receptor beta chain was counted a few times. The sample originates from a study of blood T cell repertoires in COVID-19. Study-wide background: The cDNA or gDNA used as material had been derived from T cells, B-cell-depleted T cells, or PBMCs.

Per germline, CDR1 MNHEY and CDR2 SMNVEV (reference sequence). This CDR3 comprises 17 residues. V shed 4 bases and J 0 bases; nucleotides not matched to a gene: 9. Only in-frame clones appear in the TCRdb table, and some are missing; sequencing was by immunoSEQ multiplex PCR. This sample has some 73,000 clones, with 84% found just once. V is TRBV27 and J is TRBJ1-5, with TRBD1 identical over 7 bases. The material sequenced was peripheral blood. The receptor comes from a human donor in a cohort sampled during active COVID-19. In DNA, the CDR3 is TGTGCCAGCAGTTACTCGGGACAGCCATATAGCAATCAGCCCCAGCATTTT. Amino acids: CASSYSGQPYSNQPQHF.